This T cell receptor beta chain appears in the sequencing data of a study of response to subunit inactivated influenza vaccine. General study findings and limits: The authors suggested that few new T cells are recruited per seasonal influenza vaccination.

TCRdb reprocessed the RT-PCR reads with MiXCR, giving one entry per CDR3 protein. The table shows hundreds of thousands of distinct CDR3 sequences, with about 7.6% occurring only once. Germline CDR1 and CDR2: SGHTA and FQGTGA. The V and J ends lost 5 bases and 5 bases, in that order; junction bases with no gene match: 7. This CDR3 spans 14 amino acids. This clonotype was detected many times. Its antigen is undetermined. The genes are TRBV7-3 and TRBJ2-5; 8 bases align to TRBD1. The sequence derives from a man between 50 and 69 years old who received an inactivated influenza vaccine. The sequencing used PBMCs from blood, collected less than 30 months after vaccination. The DNA for the CDR3 is TGTGCCAGCAGCCGAACAGGGGGTCGGGAGACCCAGTACTTC. It translates to CASSRTGGRETQYF. The full variable domain, in which reference TRBV7-3 and TRBJ2-5 provide the parts outside the CDR3, is GAGVSQTPSNKVTEKGKYVELRCDPISGHTALYWYRQSLGQGPEFLIYFQGTGAADDSGLPNDRFFAVRPEGSVSTLKIQRTERGDSAVYLCASSRTGGRETQYFGPGTRLLVL.